The sequence of this T cell receptor beta chain was determined in a study of blood T cell repertoires in COVID-19. About the research overall: The cDNA or gDNA used as material had been derived from T cells, B-cell-depleted T cells, or PBMCs.

The V gene's germline CDR1 is SGHRS and CDR2 YFSETQ. The CDR3 consists of 15 residues. V lost 0 bases, J lost 6 bases, and 15 bases lay in between. Profiling relied on immunoSEQ multiplex PCR, and the TCRdb table lists in-frame clones only, not all of them. This sample has about 59,000 clones; over 70% occur once, and the top ten carry roughly 14%. V and J are TRBV5-1 and TRBJ1-2, with D perhaps TRBD1 (5 bases). Sequencing used peripheral blood. The clonotype originates from a woman aged 70-85 years with acute or convalescent COVID-19. CDR3 coding DNA: TGCGCCAGCAGCTTGGCCGGTAGGGGTGGGGATGGCTACACCTTC. Protein: CASSLAGRGGDGYTF.